The 18 T cell receptor delta chains given below trace back to one sample, sequenced in a study of DNA immune sequencing with unique molecular identifiers. Primers for all 8 TRDV and 4 TRDJ genes amplified genomic DNA in 32-plex. In roughly 3 barcoding PCR cycles, molecules received a 12-nucleotide UMI, then adapter PCR followed. TCRdb re-processed the multiplex PCR reads via CATT. The sample has under 6,000 delta-chain clones; approximately 10% are singletons. The sequenced sample was gamma-delta T cells enriched from blood buffy coat, or unenriched PBMCs (not recorded which). These receptor sequences come from a human donor in good health.

The chain couples TRDV2 to TRDJ1, with D unclear. The CDR3 contains 17 residues. Trimming took off 0 bases at V and 0 bases at J, with 16 bases between the two ends. Looked up from germline, CDR1 is GEAIGNYY and CDR2 is EKD. The CDR3 coding sequence is TGTGCCTGTGACACCCTAGTACCGTCGACCTACACCGATAAACTCATCTTT. This translates into CACDTLVPSTYTDKLIF.

In its sample, this clone was seen a few times. The protein that TCRdb holds for this DNA derives from a much larger clone and differs from the translated DNA at residue 11, which likely indicates a read error; the protein shown here is translated from the DNA. The chain couples TRDV2 to TRDJ1; 10 positions agree with TRDD3. The V gene end was trimmed by 0 bases and the J gene end by 0 bases; junction bases not matched to a gene: 12. CDR1 and CDR2 from the germline V gene are GEAIGNYY and EKD. The CDR3 loop spans 19 amino acids. The CDR3 sequence: CACDTLSLLGDEYTDKLIF. For the CDR3, the DNA is TGTGCCTGTGACACCTTGTCTTTACTGGGGGATGAGTACACCGATAAACTCATCTTT.

This clone has a handful of counts. A single base is all that separates this from a far larger clone, so a read error is likely. At the DNA level, this CDR3 is encoded by other sequences in the same sample as well. V usage is TRDV2 and J usage is TRDJ1, with 7 bases lining up with TRDD3. Trimming took 0 bases from V and 0 from J; bases not matched to a gene: 9. The CDR3 loop spans 17 amino acids. CDR1 is GEAIGNYY and CDR2 is EKD in the germline V gene. The DNA of the CDR3 is TGTGCCTGTGACACCGTGCGTGGATACGGTAACACCGATAAACTCATCTTT. This gives the protein CACDTVRGYGNTDKLIF.

Regarding this clone: A far larger clone is off by one base, so a read error is likely. Within the sample, other DNA sequences also encode this same CDR3. The chain carries TRDV2 and TRDJ2; D is perhaps TRDD2 (6 bases). Germline V lookup: CDR1 GEAIGNYY, CDR2 EKD. The CDR3 is made up of 20 amino acids. The germline V and J ends were trimmed by 0 bases and 6 bases, with 28 bases remaining between them. CDR3 sequence reads: CACDTGSLPIRRATAAQLFF. The CDR3 DNA follows: TGTGCCTGTGACACCGGCTCCCTTCCAATTCGTCGAGCCACAGCAGCACAACTCTTCTTT.

This clone appeared a few times. The protein recorded in TCRdb matches a much larger clone and deviates from this DNA's translation at residue 9, suggesting a read error; the protein here is obtained by translating the DNA. The CDR3 DNA is TGTGCCTGTGACCTACTGGGGGATGGGGGCGATAAACTCATCTTT. This translates into CACDLLGDGGDKLIF. The rearrangement joins TRDV2 to TRDJ1; 10 bases are a match to TRDD3. J gave up 4 bases and V 3 bases, and 7 bases lay outside the gene matches. CDR1 and CDR2 from the germline V gene are GEAIGNYY and EKD. The CDR3 spans 15 residues.

Note on this clone: The protein given by TCRdb reflects a much larger clone and differs at residue 10 from this DNA's translation, likely from a read error; the protein shown is the DNA's translation. The rearrangement uses TRDV2 and TRDJ3, with 9 bases aligning to TRDD3. V lost 0 bases, J lost 1 base, and 12 bases stayed unmatched. Germline CDR1 is GEAIGNYY and CDR2 is EKD. This CDR3 spans 21 amino acids. CDR3 DNA: TGTGCCTGTGACACCGGTGTGGGGGATATGCGTATATCCTGGGACACCCGACAGATGTTTTTC. Protein product: CACDTGVGDMRISWDTRQMFF.

This clone occurred a few times. A far larger clone is just one base off, so this is likely a read error. The sample has other DNA sequences that encode this CDR3 too. The J gene is TRDJ3, the V gene TRDV2; 8 bases line up with TRDD3. CDR1 and CDR2 (germline): GEAIGNYY, EKD. Germline trimming cut 4 bases from V and 0 bases from J; bases unmatched to any gene: 13. The length of the CDR3 is 20 residues. The DNA for the CDR3 is TGTGCCTGTGATCCCATTGTGCTGGGGGAAAGCTCCTGGGACACCCGACAGATGTTTTTC. This sequence encodes CACDPIVLGESSWDTRQMFF.

Concerning this clone: The mismatch at residue 10 between this DNA's translation and the TCRdb protein of a much larger clone likely reflects a read error; the protein shown is translated from the DNA. The J gene is TRDJ1, the V gene TRDV2, with D possibly TRDD3 on 5 matching bases. Deletions cut 0 bases from V and 0 bases from J, with 22 bases between. The CDR3 runs 19 residues. The germline V gene encodes CDR1 GEAIGNYY and CDR2 EKD. CDR3: CACDTVSNWWISDTDKLIF. CDR3 DNA sequence: TGTGCCTGTGACACCGTATCGAACTGGTGGATATCAGACACCGATAAACTCATCTTT.

This clone was seen ten or more times. A read error is likely here: a far larger clone is one base away. This sample also contains other DNA sequences that code for the same CDR3. This rearrangement joins TRDV2 to TRDJ1; 7 bases line up with TRDD3. J gave up 4 bases and V 5 bases, and 12 bases lay outside the gene matches. CDR1 GEAIGNYY and CDR2 EKD come from the germline V gene. This CDR3 is built from 15 residues. CDR3 loop: CACAQLGDRDDKLIF. The DNA for the CDR3 is TGTGCCTGTGCCCAACTCGGGGATAGGGACGATAAACTCATCTTT.

In its sample, this clone was seen a few times. This DNA's translation and the protein TCRdb lists, from a much larger clone, do not match at residue 18, likely due to a read error; the protein shown is translated from the DNA. The same CDR3 also results from other DNA sequences found in this sample. V gene TRDV2 combines with J gene TRDJ3, with TRDD3 matching over 9 bases. The CDR3 sequence is 20 residues long. Per germline, CDR1 GEAIGNYY and CDR2 EKD. The CDR3 DNA sequence: TGTGCCTGTGATCCCATTGTACTGGGGGAAAGCTCCTGGGACACCCGACAGATCTTTTTC. Protein product: CACDPIVLGESSWDTRQIFF.

Notes on this clone: The amino acid sequence in TCRdb belongs to a much larger clone and departs from this DNA's translation at residue 18, likely a sequencing read error; the sequence shown is translated from the DNA. The chain is built from TRDV2 and TRDJ3; D may be TRDD3 (5 bases). The CDR3 consists of 19 residues. Looked up from germline, CDR1 is GEAIGNYY and CDR2 is EKD. The CDR3 is CACDTGGLRSSWDTRQMIF. The CDR3 region has the DNA TGTGCCTGTGACACGGGGGGGCTACGGAGCTCCTGGGACACCCGACAGATGATTTTC.

The chain has TRDV1 and TRDJ1; TRDD3 matches at 7 bases. TCRdb leaves out the J gene; it was filled in here by matching the DNA to germline. CDR1 is TSWWSYY and CDR2 is QGS in the germline V gene. CDR3 size: 19 residues. Trimming at V came to 5 bases and at J to 0 bases, leaving 18 bases not matched to a gene. The DNA of the CDR3 is TGTGCTCTTGGGCCTCAGGTAGGCGTCTGGGGGTCCCACACCGATAAACTCATCTTT. It specifies CALGPQVGVWGSHTDKLIF.

This clone is large within its sample. The same CDR3 also results from other DNA sequences found in this sample. The CDR3 spells CACDTLLGDTSLTAQLFF. CDR3 sequence (DNA): TGTGCCTGTGACACCCTACTGGGGGATACTTCTCTGACAGCACAACTCTTCTTT. V gene TRDV2 combines with J gene TRDJ2; TRDD3 matches at 12 bases. V dropped 0 bases and J dropped 3; count of bases not matched to a gene: 7. The CDR3 covers 18 residues. Germline-derived CDR1 and CDR2 are GEAIGNYY and EKD.

The J gene was recorded as TRDJ1; no V gene was called; the table's TRDD3 call for D was not verified on the DNA. The CDR3 loop spans 18 amino acids. In DNA form, the CDR3 reads TGTGCTCTTGGGGACCTATTTCGGGATACTGGGTACACCGATAAACTCATCTTT. Translated: CALGDLFRDTGYTDKLIF.

The rearrangement uses TRDV1 and TRDJ1; the match to TRDD3 covers 9 bases. The CDR3 covers 19 residues. With V trimmed by 4 bases and J by 1 base, 16 bases remained unmatched. The V gene's germline CDR1 is TSWWSYY and CDR2 QGS. CDR3 in DNA: TGTGCTCTTGGGGTCCCCTCTACGAAAGGGGATACGGGCACCGATAAACTCATCTTT. Translated, it gives CALGVPSTKGDTGTDKLIF.

This clone was recorded a few times. Translating this DNA gives a protein that differs at residue 6 from the TCRdb one, which belongs to a much larger clone; a read error is likely, and the protein shown is this translation. Written as DNA, the CDR3 is TGTGCCTGTGACACCGAACTTTCTGGGGGATCTTACACCGATAAACTCATCTTT. Its protein product is CACDTELSGGSYTDKLIF. The chain links TRDV2 to TRDJ1, with 9 bases identical to TRDD3. V dropped 0 bases and J dropped 0; count of bases not matched to a gene: 10. Germline assignment: CDR1 GEAIGNYY and CDR2 EKD. The CDR3 contains 18 residues.

A few counts support this clone. A far more abundant clone sits one base away, making this likely a read error. This sample includes further DNA sequences coding for the same CDR3. The chain uses TRDV2 and TRDJ1; D is possibly TRDD3 (6 bases). CDR1 GEAIGNYY and CDR2 EKD come from the germline V gene. This CDR3 region has 20 residues. Trimming left V 0 bases short and J 3 bases short, with 28 bases between. CDR3 protein: CACDTVLVWGSQRESDKLIF. In DNA form, the CDR3 reads TGTGCCTGTGACACCGTGCTCGTCTGGGGTTCCCAGCGGGAGTCCGATAAACTCATCTTT.

This clone was seen a few times. TCRdb attributes to this sequence the protein of a much larger clone, which differs from the DNA translation at residue 10; a read error is likely, and the protein displayed is translated from the DNA. This sequence joins TRDV2 and TRDJ1; TRDD3 matches at 9 bases. V was pared by 3 bases and J by 3 bases, with 7 bases of the junction left unmatched. This CDR3 has 15 residues. Germline V gene lookup returns CDR1 GEAIGNYY and CDR2 EKD. Written as DNA, the CDR3 is TGTGCCTGTGACCTACTGGGGGAAAACGCCGATAAACTCATCTTT. This sequence encodes CACDLLGENADKLIF.